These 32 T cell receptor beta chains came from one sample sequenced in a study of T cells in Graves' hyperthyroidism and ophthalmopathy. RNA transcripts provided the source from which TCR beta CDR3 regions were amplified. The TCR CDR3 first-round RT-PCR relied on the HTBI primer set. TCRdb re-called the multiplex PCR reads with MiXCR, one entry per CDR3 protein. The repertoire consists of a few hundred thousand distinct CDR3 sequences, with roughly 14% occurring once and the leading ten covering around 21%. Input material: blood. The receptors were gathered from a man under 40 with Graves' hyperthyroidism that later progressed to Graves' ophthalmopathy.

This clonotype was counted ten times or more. The CDR3 sequence is CASSLMVKSEAFF. For the CDR3, the DNA is TGTGCCAGCAGCTTGATGGTTAAGTCTGAAGCTTTCTTT. The chain carries TRBV7-9 and TRBJ1-1; no firm D call. V gave up 3 bases and J gave up 6 bases, with 11 bases separating them. The CDR3 covers 13 residues. CDR1 and CDR2 (germline): SEHNR, FQNEAQ (reference sequence).

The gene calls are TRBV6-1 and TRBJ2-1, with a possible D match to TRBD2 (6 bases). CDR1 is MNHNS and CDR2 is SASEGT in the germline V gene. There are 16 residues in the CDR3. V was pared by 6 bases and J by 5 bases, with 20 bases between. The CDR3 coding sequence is TGTGCCAGCAGCGCCGTCGGGGGATCTGTCCACAATGAGCAGTTCTTC. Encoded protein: CASSAVGGSVHNEQFF.

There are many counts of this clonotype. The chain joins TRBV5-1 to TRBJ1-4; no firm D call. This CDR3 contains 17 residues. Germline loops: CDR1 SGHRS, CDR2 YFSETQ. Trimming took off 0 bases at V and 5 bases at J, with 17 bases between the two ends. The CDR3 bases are TGCGCCAGCAGCTTGGCCGATACGAGGAAAAAGAATGAAAAACTGTTTTTT. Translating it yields CASSLADTRKKNEKLFF.

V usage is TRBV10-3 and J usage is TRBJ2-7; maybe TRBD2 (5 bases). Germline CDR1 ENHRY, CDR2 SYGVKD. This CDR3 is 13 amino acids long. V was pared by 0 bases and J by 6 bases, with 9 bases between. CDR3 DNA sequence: TGTGCCATCAGTGAGTCGATAGGGAGCGAGCAGTACTTC. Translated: CAISESIGSEQYF.

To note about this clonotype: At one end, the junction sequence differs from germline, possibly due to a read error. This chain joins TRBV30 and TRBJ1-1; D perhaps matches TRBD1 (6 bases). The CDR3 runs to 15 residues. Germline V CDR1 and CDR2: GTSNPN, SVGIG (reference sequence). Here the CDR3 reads CARSQRGTSNTEAFF. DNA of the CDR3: TGTGCCCGGAGCCAAAGGGGGACCTCGAACACTGAAGCTTTCTTT.

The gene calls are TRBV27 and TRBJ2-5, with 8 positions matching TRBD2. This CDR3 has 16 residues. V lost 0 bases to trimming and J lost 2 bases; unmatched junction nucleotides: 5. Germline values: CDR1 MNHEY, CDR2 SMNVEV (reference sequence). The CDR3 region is CASSLSPSGGQETQYF. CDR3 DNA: TGTGCCAGCAGTTTATCCCCTTCGGGGGGGCAAGAGACCCAGTACTTC.

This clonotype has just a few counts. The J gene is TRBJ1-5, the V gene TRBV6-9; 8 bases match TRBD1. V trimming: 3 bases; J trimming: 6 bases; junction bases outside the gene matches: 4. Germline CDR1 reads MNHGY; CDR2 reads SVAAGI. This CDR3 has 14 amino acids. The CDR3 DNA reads TGTGCCAGCAGTTACGGGCAGGGGGCTCAGCCCCAGCATTTT. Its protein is CASSYGQGAQPQHF.

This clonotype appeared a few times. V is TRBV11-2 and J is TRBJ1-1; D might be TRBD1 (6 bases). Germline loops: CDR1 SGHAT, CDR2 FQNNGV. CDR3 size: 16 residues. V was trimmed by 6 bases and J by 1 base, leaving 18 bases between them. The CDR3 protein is CASRKPGQSKNTEAFF. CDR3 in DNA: TGTGCCAGCAGGAAACCCGGACAGTCTAAGAACACTGAAGCTTTCTTT.

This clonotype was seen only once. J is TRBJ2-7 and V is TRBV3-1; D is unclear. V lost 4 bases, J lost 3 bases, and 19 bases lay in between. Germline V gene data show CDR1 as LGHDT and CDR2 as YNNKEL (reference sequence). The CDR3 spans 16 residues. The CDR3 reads CASSPAEASGGYEQYF. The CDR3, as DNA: TGTGCCAGCAGCCCCGCAGAGGCTTCCGGTGGCTACGAGCAGTACTTC.

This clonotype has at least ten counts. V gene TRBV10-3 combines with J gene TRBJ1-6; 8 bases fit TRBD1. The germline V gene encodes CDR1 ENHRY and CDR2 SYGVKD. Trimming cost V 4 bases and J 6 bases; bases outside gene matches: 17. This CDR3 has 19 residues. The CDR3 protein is CAISGTHPFDRGGNSPLHF. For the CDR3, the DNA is TGTGCCATCAGTGGAACACATCCCTTTGACAGGGGTGGTAATTCACCCCTCCACTTT.

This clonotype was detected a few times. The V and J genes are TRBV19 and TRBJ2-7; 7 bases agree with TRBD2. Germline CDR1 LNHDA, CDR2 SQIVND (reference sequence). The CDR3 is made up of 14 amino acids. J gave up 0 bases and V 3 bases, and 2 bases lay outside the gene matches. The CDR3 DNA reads TGTGCCAGTAGTATCAGCGGGGCCTCCTACGAGCAGTACTTC. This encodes CASSISGASYEQYF.

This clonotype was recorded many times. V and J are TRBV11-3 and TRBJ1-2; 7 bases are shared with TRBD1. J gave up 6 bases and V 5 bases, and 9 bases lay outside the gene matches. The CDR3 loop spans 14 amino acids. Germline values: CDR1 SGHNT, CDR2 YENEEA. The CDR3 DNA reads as TGTGCCAGCAGCCCGGGACAGACTTATGATGGCTACACCTTC. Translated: CASSPGQTYDGYTF.

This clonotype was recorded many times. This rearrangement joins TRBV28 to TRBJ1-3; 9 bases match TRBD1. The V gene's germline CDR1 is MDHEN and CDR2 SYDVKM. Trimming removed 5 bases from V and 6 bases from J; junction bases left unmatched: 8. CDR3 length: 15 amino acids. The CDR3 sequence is CASSTRTGVENTIYF. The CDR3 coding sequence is TGTGCCAGCAGTACCCGGACAGGGGTGGAAAACACCATATATTTT.

CDR3 DNA: TGTGCCAGCAGCCAAGGGCTAGCGGGGTACAATGAGCAGTTCTTC. This gives the protein CASSQGLAGYNEQFF. The rearrangement uses TRBV4-2 and TRBJ2-1; 9 bases are shared with TRBD2. The germline gives CDR1 LGHNA, CDR2 YNFKEQ. CDR3 length equals 15 residues. The J segment lost 4 bases and the V segment lost 1 base, leaving 2 bases of the junction unmatched.

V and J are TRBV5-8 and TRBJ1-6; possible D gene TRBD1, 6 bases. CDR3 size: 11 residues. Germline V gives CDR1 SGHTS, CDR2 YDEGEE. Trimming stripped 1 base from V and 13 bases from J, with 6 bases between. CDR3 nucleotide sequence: TGTGCCAGCAGCTTGCAGGGGCCCCTCCACTTT. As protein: CASSLQGPLHF.

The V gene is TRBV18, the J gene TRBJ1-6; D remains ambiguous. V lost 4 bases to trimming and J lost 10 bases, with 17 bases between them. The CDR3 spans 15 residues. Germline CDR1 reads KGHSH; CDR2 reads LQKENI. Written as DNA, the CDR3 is TGTGCCAGCTCACGACCCGGGAGCTCAGACTCACCCCTCCACTTT. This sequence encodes CASSRPGSSDSPLHF.

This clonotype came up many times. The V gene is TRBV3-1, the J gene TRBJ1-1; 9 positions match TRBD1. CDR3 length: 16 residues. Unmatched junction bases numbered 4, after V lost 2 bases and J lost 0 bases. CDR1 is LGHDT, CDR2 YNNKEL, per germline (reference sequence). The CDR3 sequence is CASSQLDRGVNTEAFF. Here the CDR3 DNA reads TGTGCCAGCAGCCAACTCGACAGGGGGGTGAACACTGAAGCTTTCTTT.

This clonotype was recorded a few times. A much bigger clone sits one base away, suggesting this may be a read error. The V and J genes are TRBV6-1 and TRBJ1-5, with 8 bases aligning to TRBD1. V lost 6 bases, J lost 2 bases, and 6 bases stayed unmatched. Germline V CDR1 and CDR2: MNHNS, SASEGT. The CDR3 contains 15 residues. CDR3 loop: CASRQDRERNQPQHF. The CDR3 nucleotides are TGTGCCAGCAGGCAGGACAGGGAACGCAATCAGCCCCAGCATTTT.

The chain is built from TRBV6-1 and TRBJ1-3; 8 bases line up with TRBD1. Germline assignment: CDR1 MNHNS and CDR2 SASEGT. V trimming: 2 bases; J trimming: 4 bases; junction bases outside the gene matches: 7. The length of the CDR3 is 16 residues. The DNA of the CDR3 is TGTGCCAGCAGTGAATTTAGGACAGGGCTGGGAAACACCATATATTTT. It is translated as CASSEFRTGLGNTIYF.

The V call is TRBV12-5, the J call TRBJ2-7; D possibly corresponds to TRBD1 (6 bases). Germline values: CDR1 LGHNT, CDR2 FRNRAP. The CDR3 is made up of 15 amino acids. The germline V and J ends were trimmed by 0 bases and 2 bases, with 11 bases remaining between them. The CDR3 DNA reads TGTGCTAGTGGTTTGGTAACAGGGACCACCTACGAGCAGTACTTC. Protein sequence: CASGLVTGTTYEQYF.

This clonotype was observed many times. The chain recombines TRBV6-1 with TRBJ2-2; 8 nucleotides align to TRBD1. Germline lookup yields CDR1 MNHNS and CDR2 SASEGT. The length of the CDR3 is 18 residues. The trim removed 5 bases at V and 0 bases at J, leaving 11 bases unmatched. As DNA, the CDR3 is TGTGCCAGCAGTTACTCCAGGGGGCGGAGATCGAACACCGGGGAGCTGTTTTTT. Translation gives CASSYSRGRRSNTGELFF.

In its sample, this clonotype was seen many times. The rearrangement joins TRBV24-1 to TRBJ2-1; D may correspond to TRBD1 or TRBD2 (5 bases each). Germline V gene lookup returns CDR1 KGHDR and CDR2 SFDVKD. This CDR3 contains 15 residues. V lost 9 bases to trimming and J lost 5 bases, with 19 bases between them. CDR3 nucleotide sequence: TGTGCCACCCGGGGTGTCTACGGGGCCCACAATGAGCAGTTCTTC. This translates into CATRGVYGAHNEQFF.

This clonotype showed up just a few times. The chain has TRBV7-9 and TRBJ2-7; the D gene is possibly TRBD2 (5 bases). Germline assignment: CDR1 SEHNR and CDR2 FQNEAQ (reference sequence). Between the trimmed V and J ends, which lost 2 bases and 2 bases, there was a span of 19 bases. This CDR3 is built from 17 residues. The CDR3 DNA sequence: TGTGCCAGCAGCTTAATTAGCGAACTTCACAGTCCCTACGAGCAGTACTTC. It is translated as CASSLISELHSPYEQYF.

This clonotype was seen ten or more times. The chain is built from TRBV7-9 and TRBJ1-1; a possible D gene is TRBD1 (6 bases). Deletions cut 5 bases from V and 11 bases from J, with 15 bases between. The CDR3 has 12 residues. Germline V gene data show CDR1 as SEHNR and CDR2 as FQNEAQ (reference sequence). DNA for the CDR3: TGTGCCAGCAGCCGAGAGGGGGGGGACGCTTTCTTT. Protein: CASSREGGDAFF.

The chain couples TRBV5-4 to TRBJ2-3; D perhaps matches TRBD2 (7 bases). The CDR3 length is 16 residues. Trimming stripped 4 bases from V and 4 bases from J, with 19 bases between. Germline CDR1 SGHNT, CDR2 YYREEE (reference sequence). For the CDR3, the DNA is TGTGCCAGCAGCCTACCCTGGGGGGGGGCCGCAGATACGCAGTATTTT. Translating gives CASSLPWGGAADTQYF.

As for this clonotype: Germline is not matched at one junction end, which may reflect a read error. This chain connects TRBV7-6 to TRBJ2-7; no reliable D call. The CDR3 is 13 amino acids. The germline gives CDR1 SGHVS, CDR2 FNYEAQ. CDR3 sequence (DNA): TGTGCCAGCAGCTTAGGGGTTCGCTACGAGCAATACTTC. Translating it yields CASSLGVRYEQYF.

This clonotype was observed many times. The CDR3 loop reads CATSDFPRDSTDTQYF. CDR3 bases: TGTGCCACCAGTGATTTTCCTCGCGACAGCACAGATACGCAGTATTTT. This rearrangement joins TRBV24-1 to TRBJ2-3, with D unresolved. The CDR3 covers 16 residues. V was clipped by 1 base and J by 0 bases, with 10 bases between them. CDR1 is KGHDR and CDR2 is SFDVKD in the germline V gene.

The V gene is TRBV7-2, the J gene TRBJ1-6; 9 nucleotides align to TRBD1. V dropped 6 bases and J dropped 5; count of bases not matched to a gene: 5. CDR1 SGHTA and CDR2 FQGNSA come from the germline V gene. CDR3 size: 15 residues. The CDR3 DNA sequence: TGTGCCAGCAGATATGGACAGGGGCATAATTCACCCCTCCACTTT. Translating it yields CASRYGQGHNSPLHF.

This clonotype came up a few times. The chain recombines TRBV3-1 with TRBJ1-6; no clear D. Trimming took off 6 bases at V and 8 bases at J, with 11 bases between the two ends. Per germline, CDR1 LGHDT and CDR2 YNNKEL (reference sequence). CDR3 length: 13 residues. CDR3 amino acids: CASRHAADSPLHF. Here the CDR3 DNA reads TGTGCCAGCAGACACGCTGCGGATTCACCCCTCCACTTT. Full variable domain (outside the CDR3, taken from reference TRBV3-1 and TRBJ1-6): DTAVSQTPKYLVTQMGNDKSIKCEQNLGHDTMYWYKQDSKKFLKIMFSYNNKELIINETVPNRFSPKSPDKAHLNLHINSLELGDSAVYFCASRHAADSPLHFGNGTRLTVT.

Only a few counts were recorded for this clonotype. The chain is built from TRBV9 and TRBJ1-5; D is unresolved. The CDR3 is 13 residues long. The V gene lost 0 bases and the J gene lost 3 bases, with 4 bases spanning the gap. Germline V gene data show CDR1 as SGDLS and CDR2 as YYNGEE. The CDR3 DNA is TGTGCCAGCAGCGTAGAACCCAATCAGCCCCAGCATTTT. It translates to CASSVEPNQPQHF.

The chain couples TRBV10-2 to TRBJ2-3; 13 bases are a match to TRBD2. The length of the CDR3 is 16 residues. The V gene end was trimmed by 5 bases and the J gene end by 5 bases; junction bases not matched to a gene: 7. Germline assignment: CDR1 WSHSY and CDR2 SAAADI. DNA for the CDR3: TGCGCCAGCAGTCCGGGACTAGCGGGGTTGGTAGATACGCAGTATTTT. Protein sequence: CASSPGLAGLVDTQYF.

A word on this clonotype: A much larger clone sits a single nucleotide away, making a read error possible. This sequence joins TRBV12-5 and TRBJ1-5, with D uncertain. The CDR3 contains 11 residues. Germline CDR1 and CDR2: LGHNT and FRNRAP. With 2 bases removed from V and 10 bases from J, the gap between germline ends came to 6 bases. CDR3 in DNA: TGTGCTAGTGGTTTGTTTCACCCCCAGCATTTT. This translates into CASGLFHPQHF. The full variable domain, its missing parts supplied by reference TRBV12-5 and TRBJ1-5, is DARVTQTPRHKVTEMGQEVTMRCQPILGHNTVFWYRQTMMQGLELLAYFRNRAPLDDSGMPKDRFSAEMPDATLATLKIQPSEPRDSAVYFCASGLFHPQHFGDGTRLSIL.